Listed here are 4 T cell receptor beta chains from one sample, sequenced in a study of cytomegalovirus exposure and HLA in healthy donors. This table comes from immunoSEQ multiplex PCR, and its TCRdb copy is limited to in-frame clones, with some not included. This table has around 150,000 clones, about nine tenths appearing once. Sequencing input: PBMCs. The origin of the receptors is a man aged 18-30 years in good health and CMV-seropositive.

The J gene is TRBJ2-5, the V gene TRBV18; 8 bases fit TRBD1. V dropped 2 bases and J dropped 3; count of bases not matched to a gene: 2. The CDR3 extends over 14 amino acids. Per germline, CDR1 KGHSH and CDR2 LQKENI. The CDR3 bases are TGTGCCAGCTCACCATTGACAGGGGAAGAGACCCAGTACTTC. This gives the protein CASSPLTGEETQYF. Full variable domain (rest looked up from reference TRBV18 and TRBJ2-5): NAGVMQNPRHLVRRRGQEARLRCSPMKGHSHVYWYRQLPEEGLKFMVYLQKENIIDESGMPKERFSAEFPKEGPSILRIQQVVRGDSAAYFCASSPLTGEETQYFGPGTRLLVL.

The rearrangement joins TRBV19 to TRBJ2-1; TRBD1 matches 7 bases. J lost 3 bases, V lost 4 bases, and 9 bases had no gene match. From germline, CDR1 is LNHDA and CDR2 SQIVND (reference sequence). The CDR3 is 16 amino acids. The CDR3 region is CASSTLRQGIYNEQFF. In DNA form, the CDR3 reads TGTGCCAGTAGTACCCTCCGACAGGGAATCTACAATGAGCAGTTCTTC.

This sequence joins TRBV28 and TRBJ1-2; TRBD1 is a possible D gene (5 bases). Trimming stripped 2 bases from V and 7 bases from J, with 11 bases between. CDR3 length: 13 amino acids. Per germline, CDR1 MDHEN and CDR2 SYDVKM. CDR3 sequence: CASSLGGGIGYTF. In DNA, the CDR3 is TGTGCCAGCAGTTTAGGGGGGGGAATTGGCTACACCTTC.

This chain links TRBV11-3 with TRBJ2-7; 10 bases map to TRBD1. This CDR3 is built from 15 residues. J was trimmed by 2 bases and V by 5 bases; bases with no gene match: 6. Germline CDR1 is SGHNT and CDR2 is YENEEA. CDR3 DNA: TGTGCCAGCAGCCCTCCGGGACAGGGGACCTACGAGCAGTACTTC. Its translation is CASSPPGQGTYEQYF.